This TCR beta chain appears in the sequencing data of a study of cytomegalovirus exposure and HLA in healthy donors. Study-wide points: Analysis was performed later, and it showed HLA-associated TCR beta chains to be more clonally expanded than equally common others. Listed as cytomegalovirus-associated were more than 150 TCR beta chains. In a later analysis, the majority of CMV-associated beta chains seemingly showed HLA restriction.

Details on this clone: What it recognizes is unknown.

In the PCR, 60 Vbeta and 13 Jbeta primers were used. Profiling relied on immunoSEQ multiplex PCR, and the TCRdb table lists in-frame clones only, not all of them. The sample lists about 110,000 clones; over 70% were seen once. The CDR3 consists of 14 residues. The germline V gene encodes CDR1 SGHTA and CDR2 FQGNSA. V lost 4 bases, J lost 2 bases, and 11 bases lay in between. Specimen: PBMCs. This chain uses TRBV7-2 with TRBJ1-1; D gene ambiguous. The origin of this receptor is a man aged 30 to 45 in good health and CMV-seronegative. DNA of the CDR3: TGTGCCAGCAGCTCCACGCGGATAAACACTGAAGCTTTCTTT. Translation gives CASSSTRINTEAFF.